This T cell receptor beta chain appears in the sequencing data of a study of T-cell reconstitution after alpha-beta-depleted transplantation in children. General study results and limits: About two months after transplant, alpha-beta T cells reportedly came from several hundred expanded graft clones.

This clonotype was recorded at least ten times. What it binds is not known. Unique molecular identifiers tagged the TCRbeta library. TCRdb re-called the PCR reads with MiXCR, one entry per CDR3 protein. The table lists 200,000 or so distinct CDR3 sequences, approximately 6.9% of them singletons. The germline CDR1 and CDR2 sequences are SQVTM and ANQGSEA. Trimming cost V 4 bases and J 5 bases, with 9 bases left between them. This CDR3 has 11 residues. The chain carries TRBV29-1 and TRBJ2-7; D is unclear. Sequenced here: PBMCs, sampled before TCRalphabeta/CD19-depleted stem cell transplant. The receptor comes from a boy between 2 and 10 years old with acute lymphoblastic leukemia, due to receive a stem cell transplant. CDR3 DNA sequence: TGCAGCGTTGGTGGGGTGGACGAGCAGTACTTC. This translates into CSVGGVDEQYF.